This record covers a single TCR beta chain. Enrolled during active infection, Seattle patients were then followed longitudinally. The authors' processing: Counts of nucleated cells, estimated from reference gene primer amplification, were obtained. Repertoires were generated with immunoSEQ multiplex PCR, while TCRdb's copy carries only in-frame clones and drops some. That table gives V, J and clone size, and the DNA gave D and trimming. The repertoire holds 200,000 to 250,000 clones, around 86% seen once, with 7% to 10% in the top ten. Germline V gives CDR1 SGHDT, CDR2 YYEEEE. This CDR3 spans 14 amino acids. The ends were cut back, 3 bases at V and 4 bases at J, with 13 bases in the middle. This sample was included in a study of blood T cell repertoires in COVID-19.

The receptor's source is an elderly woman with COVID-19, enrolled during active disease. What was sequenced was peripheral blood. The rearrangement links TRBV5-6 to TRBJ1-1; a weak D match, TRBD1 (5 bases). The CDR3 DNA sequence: TGTGCCAGCAGCTGGGGGAGGGGCATCACTGAAGCTTTCTTT. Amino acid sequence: CASSWGRGITEAFF.